The clone carrying this TCR beta chain was counted between two and nine times. This sample stems from a study of blood T cell repertoires in COVID-19. The CDR3 totals 12 residues. Losses at the gene ends were 5 bases for V and 5 bases for J; bases not matched to a gene: 4. Germline V CDR1 and CDR2: GTSNPN, SVGIG (reference sequence). In the original analysis: For nucleated cells, counts were estimated from reference gene primer amplification. TCRdb keeps only in-frame clones here, not all; method: immunoSEQ multiplex PCR. That table furnishes V, J and clone size, whereas the DNA furnished D and trimming. There are 50,000 to 65,000 clones in the sample; about 83% occur only once, and around 6.3% lies in the top ten.

The TCR sequence derives from a human donor in a cohort sampled during active COVID-19. Sequenced sample: peripheral blood. The chain carries TRBV30 and TRBJ2-5; 8 nucleotides line up with TRBD2. The CDR3 DNA reads TGTGCCTGGGGTAGCGGGATTGAGACCCAGTACTTC. Translated: CAWGSGIETQYF.